The clone carrying this T cell receptor (beta chain) is a singleton in its sample. Its specificity is unknown. V was clipped by 6 bases and J by 6 bases, with 22 bases between them. The CDR3 loop spans 16 amino acids. Germline values: CDR1 ENHRY, CDR2 SYGVKD. RNA was extracted from bulk tissue without any cell sorting. Newly diagnosed lung cancer patients had thoracic surgery in China, August–November 2014, without prior chemotherapy. This record belongs to a study of tumor and adjacent non-tumor tissue in lung cancer. Study-level results: In normal lung, the top 100 clones were significantly more dominant than in tumor. TCR diversity was significantly greater in tumor than normal lung tissue.

TCRbeta libraries were built with three rounds of nested PCR, modified from ARM-PCR. TCRdb called the multiplex PCR reads again in MiXCR, with one record for every CDR3 protein. The data contain fewer than 80,000 distinct CDR3 sequences, around two thirds of them singletons. This receptor was identified in a woman in her 70s with non-small cell lung cancer. The sequencing input was lung tumor tissue. The chain couples TRBV10-3 to TRBJ2-3; D is perhaps TRBD1 or TRBD2 (5 bases each). The CDR3, as DNA: TGTGCCATCAGACGACAATCCGGGACGGTCATGGATACGCAGTATTTT. Protein product: CAIRRQSGTVMDTQYF.